This T cell receptor beta chain derives from a study of identical twins. Study-level results: The degree of excess twin sharing was weaker in beta out-of-frame sequences.

The cDNA had a unique molecular identifier and a template-switch universal primer site. MiXCR, applied by TCRdb to the 5' RACE reads, yields one record per CDR3 protein. The table lists 570,000 or so distinct CDR3 sequences, more than 9% of them singletons. The V gene's germline CDR1 is MNHEY and CDR2 SVGAGI. V trimming: 2 bases; J trimming: 5 bases; junction bases outside the gene matches: 12. The CDR3 is made up of 17 amino acids. This clonotype was seen repeatedly, ten times or more. Its antigen is still unknown. In addition, the sample was reused for a study of yellow fever vaccine responses in identical twins. As that report states: Twins' vaccine T cell responses were reported to seem partly convergent and partly personalized.

Sample: PBMCs. The genes are TRBV6-5 and TRBJ2-3; 8 positions agree with TRBD2. The TCR sequence derives from a woman aged 18-29 years in good health. The CDR3 region has the DNA TGTGCCAGCAGTTACGGTAATATCGGGAGGGCCCAAGATACGCAGTATTTT. Protein product: CASSYGNIGRAQDTQYF.